Listed here is a single TCR beta chain. Antigen: not known. V shed 5 bases, J shed 5 bases, and the junction held 15 bases outside the gene matches. CDR1 and CDR2 (germline): MDHEN, SYDVKM. The CDR3 consists of 17 residues. MiXCR, run by TCRdb on the 5' RACE reads, gives a single entry per CDR3 protein. The table lists fewer than 650,000 distinct CDR3 sequences, less than 9% of them singletons. The data originate from a study of identical twins. Study-wide results and caveats: The degree of excess twin sharing was weaker in beta out-of-frame sequences.

Separately, the same data were catalogued under a study of yellow fever vaccine responses in identical twins.

This sequence was found in a young woman in good health. The sequencing sample was made of PBMCs. This sequence joins TRBV28 and TRBJ2-7; TRBD1 matches at 10 bases. This CDR3 is CASSPPPFGTGVHEQYF. The CDR3 coding sequence is TGTGCCAGCAGTCCTCCACCTTTTGGGACAGGGGTCCACGAGCAGTACTTC.